The rows below give T cell receptor beta chains drawn from one sample of a study of shared clonotypes between healthy human individuals. Sequencing was performed with immunoSEQ multiplex PCR; in TCRdb, only in-frame clones are kept and a portion is missing. The sample contains about 230,000 clones, over 50% of which appear only once. The material sequenced was memory CD4+ T cells sorted from blood. The receptor source for this set is a man aged 30-40 years in good health. The CDR3 runs from the conserved cysteine through the conserved F or W. The D gene is left open where the match is weak. Clone size appears in some rows only: once, few, many, or a class for an expanded clone.

j_call | v_call | clone_size | d_call | cdr3_nt | cdr3_aa
TRBJ2-3 | TRBV2 | . | TRBD1 | TGTGCCAGCAGTCGACAGGGGATCGCAGATACGCAGTATTTT | CASSRQGIADTQYF
TRBJ2-1 | TRBV4-2 | . | TRBD2 | TGTGCCAGCAGCCTAGGGACTAGCGGGAGTGACAATGAGCAGTTCTTC | CASSLGTSGSDNEQFF
TRBJ2-4 | TRBV11-1 | . | . | . | CASSFGPGQGFDNIQYF
TRBJ2-6 | TRBV18 | . | . | TGTGCCAGCTCACCCGGAGGGGATGGGGCCAACGTCCTGACTTTC | CASSPGGDGANVLTF
TRBJ1-3 | TRBV18 | . | . | TGTGCCAGCTCTATGGAGGGAAGAAACACCATATATTTT | CASSMEGRNTIYF
TRBJ2-7 | TRBV7-2 | few | . | TGTGACCCCAAGGGGACTTACGAGCAGTACTTC | CDPKGTYEQYF
TRBJ2-1 | TRBV7-4 | . | TRBD2 | TGTGCCAGCAGCTTCGCGGGAGGATCCTACAATGAGCAGTTCTTC | CASSFAGGSYNEQFF
TRBJ2-3 | TRBV11-2 | . | . | TGTGCCAGCAGCTCCAATACAGATACGCAGTATTTT | CASSSNTDTQYF
TRBJ1-2 | TRBV6-5 | . | TRBD1 | TGTGCCAGCAGTTACGAGACAGGGGGCGCAATCTTC | CASSYETGGAIF
TRBJ1-1 | TRBV19 | . | . | TGTGCCAGTAGTATAGGGATCGGGCAGTTGGGGCGGGCTGAAGCTTTCTTT | CASSIGIGQLGRAEAFF
TRBJ2-3 | TRBV5-1 | few | TRBD2 | TGCGCCAGCAGCCCAGGGACTAGGACAGATACGCAGTATTTT | CASSPGTRTDTQYF
TRBJ2-3 | TRBV7-3 | . | . | TGTGCCAGCAGCCACGGGGGCTCGGCGGGGACAGATACGCAGTATTTT | CASSHGGSAGTDTQYF
TRBJ2-1 | TRBV19 | . | TRBD1 | TGTGCCAGTAACGTTGCGGGACAGGGGGCGCTCAATGAGCAGTTCTTC | CASNVAGQGALNEQFF
TRBJ2-7 | TRBV11-2 | once | . | TGTGCCAGCAGCTTAGATCGCTACGAGCAGTACTTC | CASSLDRYEQYF